The T cell receptor beta chain described here comes from a study of CXCR3-negative and CXCR3-positive naive CD8 T cells. General study results and limits: CXCR3-positive naive cells had TRB CDR3s that were more hydrophobic than CXCR3-negative naive cells had. Similar TRBV-TRBJ usage was seen in naive cells (both CXCR3-negative and CXCR3-positive), but memory cells differed.

Germline V gene lookup returns CDR1 SNHLY and CDR2 FYNNEI. The CDR3 has 13 amino acids. Each TRB cDNA library was prepared by 5' RACE (with UMI labels). TCRdb derives one entry per CDR3 protein from the 5' RACE reads, leaving out DNA. This sample's clone table lists 150,000 or so distinct CDR3 sequences. Details on this clonotype: Antigen unknown.

J is TRBJ1-1 and V is TRBV2. This TCR came from a human donor in good health. Some clones in this sample may be carry-over from other donors' samples. Sequencing input: naive CXCR3- CD8+ T cells from blood. Subset described: CD45RO-CCR7+CD27+CD95- naive CD8+ T cells lacking CXCR3 (TNR3-). The CDR3 sequence is CASSEPPRAEAFF.